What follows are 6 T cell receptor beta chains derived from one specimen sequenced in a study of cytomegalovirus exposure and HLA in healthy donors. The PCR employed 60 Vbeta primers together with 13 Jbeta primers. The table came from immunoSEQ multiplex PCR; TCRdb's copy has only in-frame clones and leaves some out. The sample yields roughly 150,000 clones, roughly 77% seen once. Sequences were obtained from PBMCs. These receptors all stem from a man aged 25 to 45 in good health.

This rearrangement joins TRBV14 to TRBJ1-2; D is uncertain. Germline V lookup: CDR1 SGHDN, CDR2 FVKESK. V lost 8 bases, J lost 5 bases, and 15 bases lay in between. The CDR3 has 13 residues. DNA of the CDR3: TGTGCCAGCGCCGGTCCAGCGGGGTATGGCTACACCTTC. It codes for CASAGPAGYGYTF.

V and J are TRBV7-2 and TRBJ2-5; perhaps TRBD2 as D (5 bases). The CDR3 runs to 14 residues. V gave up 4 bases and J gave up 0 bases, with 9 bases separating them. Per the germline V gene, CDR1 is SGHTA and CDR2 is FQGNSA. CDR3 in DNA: TGTGCCAGCAGCTCCGGACTGTACCAAGAGACCCAGTACTTC. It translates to CASSSGLYQETQYF. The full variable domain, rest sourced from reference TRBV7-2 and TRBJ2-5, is GAGVSQSPSNKVTEKGKDVELRCDPISGHTALYWYRQSLGQGLEFLIYFQGNSAPDKSGLPSDRFSAERTGGSVSTLTIQRTQQEDSAVYLCASSSGLYQETQYFGPGTRLLVL.

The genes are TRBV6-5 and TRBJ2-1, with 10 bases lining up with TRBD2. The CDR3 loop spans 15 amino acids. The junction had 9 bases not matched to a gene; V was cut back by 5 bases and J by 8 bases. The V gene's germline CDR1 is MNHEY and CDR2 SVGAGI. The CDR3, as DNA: TGTGCCAGCAGTCGACTAGCGGGCGGGGGCGATGAGCAGTTCTTC. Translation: CASSRLAGGGDEQFF.

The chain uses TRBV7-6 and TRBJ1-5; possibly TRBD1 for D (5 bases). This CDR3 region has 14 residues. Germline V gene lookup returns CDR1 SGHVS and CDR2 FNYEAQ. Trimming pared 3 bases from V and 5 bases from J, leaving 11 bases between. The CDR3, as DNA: TGTGCCAGCAGCTTCGGGGGTGGCGATCAGCCCCAGCATTTT. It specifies CASSFGGGDQPQHF. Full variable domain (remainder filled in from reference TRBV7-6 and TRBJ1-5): GAGVSQSPRYKVTKRGQDVALRCDPISGHVSLYWYRQALGQGPEFLTYFNYEAQQDKSGLPNDRFSAERPEGSISTLTIQRTEQRDSAMYRCASSFGGGDQPQHFGDGTRLSIL.

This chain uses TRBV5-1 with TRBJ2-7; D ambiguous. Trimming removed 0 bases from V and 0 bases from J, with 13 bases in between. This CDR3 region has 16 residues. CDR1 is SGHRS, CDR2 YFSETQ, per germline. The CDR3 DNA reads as TGCGCCAGCAGCTTGGAAGTAGTCTTAAGCTCCTACGAGCAGTACTTC. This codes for CASSLEVVLSSYEQYF.

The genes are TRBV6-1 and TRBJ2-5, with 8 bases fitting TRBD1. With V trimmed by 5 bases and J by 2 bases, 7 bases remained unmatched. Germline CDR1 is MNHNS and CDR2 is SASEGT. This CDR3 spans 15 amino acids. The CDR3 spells CASSQGTGKQETQYF. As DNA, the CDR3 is TGTGCCAGCAGTCAAGGGACAGGTAAACAAGAGACCCAGTACTTC.